A selection of T cell receptor beta chains follows, all from one sample in a study of blood T cell repertoires in COVID-19. Data came from immunoSEQ multiplex PCR; TCRdb stores just in-frame clones and leaves some out. The data contain fewer than 120,000 clones, less than 75% of them seen just once; the ten biggest clones take up roughly 7.5%. Sequenced: peripheral blood. Receptor source: a woman aged 55 to 70 with acute or convalescent COVID-19. Both conserved end residues are part of each CDR3. The order of the fields is V gene, D gene, clone size, J gene, CDR3 DNA, CDR3 protein. The D gene is left open where the match is weak. Size values are once, few and many counts, or a class for expanded clones, and some rows have none.

v_gene: TRBV12-3/TRBV12-4
d_gene: -
abundance: -
j_gene: TRBJ1-4
CDR3nt: TGTGCCAGCAGTTTGTGGGGGGAGGACGAACTGTTTTTT
CDR3aa: CASSLWGEDELFF

v_gene: TRBV4-1
d_gene: -
abundance: -
j_gene: TRBJ1-6
CDR3nt: TGCGCCAGCAGCCCGTTCCCTAATTCACCCCTCCACTTT
CDR3aa: CASSPFPNSPLHF

v_gene: TRBV14
d_gene: TRBD1
abundance: few
j_gene: TRBJ2-1
CDR3nt: TGTGCCAGCAGCCGCATAACGGGACAGATATTCAATGAGCAGTTCTTC
CDR3aa: CASSRITGQIFNEQFF

v_gene: TRBV28
d_gene: -
abundance: few
j_gene: TRBJ1-1
CDR3nt: TGTGCCAGCAGCCAATTGAGGGGGGGTGGGAACACTGAAGCTTTCTTT
CDR3aa: CASSQLRGGGNTEAFF

v_gene: TRBV7-6
d_gene: TRBD2
abundance: -
j_gene: TRBJ2-1
CDR3nt: TGTGCCAGCAGCTTAGCGCACCTAGCGGGGGCTTACAATGAGCAGTTCTTC
CDR3aa: CASSLAHLAGAYNEQFF

v_gene: TRBV7-9
d_gene: -
abundance: -
j_gene: TRBJ2-1
CDR3nt: TGTGCCAGCGTGGAGGGTTGGGGTGAGCAGTTCTTC
CDR3aa: CASVEGWGEQFF

v_gene: TRBV29-1
d_gene: -
abundance: few
j_gene: TRBJ2-7
CDR3nt: TGCAGCGTTAATGAGGGGGTTTCGAGAGAGCAGTACTTC
CDR3aa: CSVNEGVSREQYF

v_gene: TRBV2
d_gene: TRBD1
abundance: -
j_gene: TRBJ1-2
CDR3nt: TGTGCCAGCACCCACGAGGGGGCGAGCTATGGCTACACCTTC
CDR3aa: CASTHEGASYGYTF

v_gene: TRBV12-3/TRBV12-4
d_gene: -
abundance: -
j_gene: TRBJ1-2
CDR3nt: TGTGCCAGCAGTTCCCAGACTAACTATGGCTACACCTTC
CDR3aa: CASSSQTNYGYTF

v_gene: TRBV9
d_gene: TRBD2
abundance: few
j_gene: TRBJ2-1
CDR3nt: TGTGCCAGCAGCGTATTAGCGGGGGCGCACAATGAGCAGTTCTTC
CDR3aa: CASSVLAGAHNEQFF

v_gene: TRBV5-1
d_gene: TRBD1
abundance: -
j_gene: TRBJ1-6
CDR3nt: TGCGCCAGCAGCTCCGGGACAGGGGATTCACCCCTCCACTTT
CDR3aa: CASSSGTGDSPLHF

v_gene: TRBV24-1
d_gene: -
abundance: -
j_gene: TRBJ2-5
CDR3nt: TGTGCCACCAGTGATCCCGAAAAGACCGGAGGGACCCAGTACTTC
CDR3aa: CATSDPEKTGGTQYF

v_gene: TRBV7-2
d_gene: TRBD1
abundance: -
j_gene: TRBJ1-1
CDR3nt: TGTGCCAGCAGCTTTAGCCAGGGGGCGGGAACTGAAGCTTTCTTT
CDR3aa: CASSFSQGAGTEAFF

v_gene: TRBV4-1
d_gene: -
abundance: once
j_gene: TRBJ2-3
CDR3nt: TGCGCCAGCAGCCAGGAAGGACAGCCAAGCACAGATACGCAGTATTTT
CDR3aa: CASSQEGQPSTDTQYF

v_gene: TRBV6-5
d_gene: TRBD1
abundance: -
j_gene: TRBJ2-7
CDR3nt: TGTGCCAGCAGTTACTCCGGACAGGGCGAGCAGTACTTC
CDR3aa: CASSYSGQGEQYF

v_gene: TRBV6-6
d_gene: TRBD1
abundance: -
j_gene: TRBJ1-5
CDR3nt: TGTGCCAGCAGTTTCCCGGACAGGGGAAGAGGTCAGCCCCAGCATTTT
CDR3aa: CASSFPDRGRGQPQHF

v_gene: TRBV29-1
d_gene: -
abundance: few
j_gene: TRBJ2-1
CDR3nt: TGCAGCGTTGGTGGCAGGGTGGTGCGGAATGAGCAGTTCTTC
CDR3aa: CSVGGRVVRNEQFF

v_gene: TRBV12-3/TRBV12-4
d_gene: -
abundance: few
j_gene: TRBJ1-2
CDR3nt: TGTGCCAGCAGCCGAGAACAGGGCGGCTACACCTTC
CDR3aa: CASSREQGGYTF

v_gene: TRBV4-2
d_gene: -
abundance: -
j_gene: TRBJ1-4
CDR3nt: TGTGCCAGCAGCCAAGAGTCCCATGGGAGTGAAAAACTGTTTTTT
CDR3aa: CASSQESHGSEKLFF

v_gene: TRBV11-1
d_gene: TRBD1
abundance: -
j_gene: TRBJ1-6
CDR3nt: TGTGCCAGCAGCTTAGGATCGACAGGGGTGAATTCACCCCTCCACTTT
CDR3aa: CASSLGSTGVNSPLHF

v_gene: TRBV28
d_gene: TRBD2
abundance: -
j_gene: TRBJ2-7
CDR3nt: TGTGCCAGCAGTCCCGGGACTAGTAAAGGCTACGAGCAGTACTTC
CDR3aa: CASSPGTSKGYEQYF

v_gene: TRBV5-1
d_gene: TRBD1
abundance: -
j_gene: TRBJ1-2
CDR3nt: TGCGCCAGCAGCTTGTCAGGGGGCTTTGGTGGCTACACCTTC
CDR3aa: CASSLSGGFGGYTF

v_gene: TRBV15
d_gene: TRBD1
abundance: -
j_gene: TRBJ1-1
CDR3nt: TGTGCCACCAGCCAGGGGGCGTGGGGAAACACTGAAGCTTTCTTT
CDR3aa: CATSQGAWGNTEAFF

v_gene: TRBV6-5
d_gene: -
abundance: -
j_gene: TRBJ1-4
CDR3nt: TGTGCCAGCGGATTAAGGAGGCTCGGGGAAAAACTGTTTTTT
CDR3aa: CASGLRRLGEKLFF

v_gene: TRBV11-2
d_gene: TRBD1
abundance: -
j_gene: TRBJ1-6
CDR3nt: TGTGCCAGCAGCTTAGGTAGGACAGGTGGTAATTCACCCCTCCACTTT
CDR3aa: CASSLGRTGGNSPLHF

v_gene: TRBV9
d_gene: -
abundance: -
j_gene: TRBJ1-2
CDR3nt: TGTGCCAGCAGCGCTCGAGACAGCGAAACCCTCTATGGCTACACCTTC
CDR3aa: CASSARDSETLYGYTF

v_gene: TRBV7-9
d_gene: -
abundance: -
j_gene: TRBJ2-7
CDR3nt: TGTGCCAGCAGCTTAGTTGAAGGGGCAGGCGAGCAGTACTTC
CDR3aa: CASSLVEGAGEQYF

v_gene: TRBV3-1/TRBV3-2
d_gene: TRBD2
abundance: -
j_gene: TRBJ2-5
CDR3nt: TGTGCCAGCAGCCTGGGTAGCGGGACGTTAAAGACCCAGTACTTC
CDR3aa: CASSLGSGTLKTQYF

v_gene: TRBV20-1
d_gene: -
abundance: -
j_gene: TRBJ1-3
CDR3nt: TGCAGTGCTAGAGATCCGAACACCATATATTTT
CDR3aa: CSARDPNTIYF

v_gene: TRBV6-2/TRBV6-3
d_gene: -
abundance: -
j_gene: TRBJ1-1
CDR3nt: TGTGCCAGCAGTTACCAGCGGGGTAAGGGGAACACTGAAGCTTTCTTT
CDR3aa: CASSYQRGKGNTEAFF

v_gene: TRBV5-5
d_gene: -
abundance: few
j_gene: TRBJ1-4
CDR3nt: TGTGCCAGCAGCTGGGCAGGGTCGAATGAAAAACTGTTTTTT
CDR3aa: CASSWAGSNEKLFF

v_gene: TRBV4-1
d_gene: TRBD2
abundance: -
j_gene: TRBJ2-3
CDR3nt: TGCGCCAGCAGCCAAGATGGGGCTAGCGGGGGTGGAGATACGCAGTATTTT
CDR3aa: CASSQDGASGGGDTQYF

v_gene: TRBV5-1
d_gene: -
abundance: -
j_gene: TRBJ1-1
CDR3nt: TGCGCCAGCAGCGGATCACAGGGCCCCAACACTGAAGCTTTCTTT
CDR3aa: CASSGSQGPNTEAFF

v_gene: TRBV7-3
d_gene: -
abundance: -
j_gene: TRBJ2-7
CDR3nt: TGTGCCAGCAGCTCAGACAACTACGAGCAGTACTTC
CDR3aa: CASSSDNYEQYF

v_gene: TRBV18
d_gene: TRBD1
abundance: -
j_gene: TRBJ1-3
CDR3nt: TGTGCCAGCTCACCATTAACTGCGACAGGGAGTGGAAACACCATATATTTT
CDR3aa: CASSPLTATGSGNTIYF

v_gene: TRBV5-6
d_gene: -
abundance: once
j_gene: TRBJ1-1
CDR3nt: TGTGCCAGCAGCTTCAGGGGAGGGTACACTGAAGCTTTCTTT
CDR3aa: CASSFRGGYTEAFF

v_gene: TRBV19
d_gene: TRBD1
abundance: once
j_gene: TRBJ1-1
CDR3nt: TGTGCCAGTACCCCGGACAGGGTAGGGACTGAAGCTTTCTTT
CDR3aa: CASTPDRVGTEAFF

v_gene: TRBV6-5
d_gene: -
abundance: -
j_gene: TRBJ1-2
CDR3nt: TGTGCCAGCAGTTCGATAGCCTCTAACTATGGCTACACCTTC
CDR3aa: CASSSIASNYGYTF

v_gene: TRBV19
d_gene: -
abundance: once
j_gene: TRBJ2-1
CDR3nt: TGTGCCAGTAGTATTCCGCGGACGGGGTACAATGAGCAGTTCTTC
CDR3aa: CASSIPRTGYNEQFF

v_gene: TRBV27
d_gene: TRBD2
abundance: -
j_gene: TRBJ2-1
CDR3nt: TGTGCCAGCAGTTTCTCTAGCGGGGGGGCCCCGACCTTGCATCATGAGCAGTTCTTC
CDR3aa: CASSFSSGGAPTLHHEQFF

v_gene: TRBV18
d_gene: -
abundance: few
j_gene: TRBJ1-5
CDR3nt: TGTGCCAGCTCACCAACAGATAGCAATCAGCCCCAGCATTTT
CDR3aa: CASSPTDSNQPQHF

v_gene: TRBV27
d_gene: -
abundance: -
j_gene: TRBJ1-2
CDR3nt: TGTGCCAGCAGTTCGGCCGGGGCAGGGGCGGGCTACACCTTC
CDR3aa: CASSSAGAGAGYTF

v_gene: TRBV20-1
d_gene: -
abundance: -
j_gene: TRBJ1-2
CDR3nt: TGCAGTGCTAGGGAGGCAGCCTTC
CDR3aa: CSAREAAF

v_gene: TRBV19
d_gene: TRBD2
abundance: -
j_gene: TRBJ2-3
CDR3nt: TGTGCCAGTAGTATTTATAGCGGGGGGACAGATACGCAGTATTTT
CDR3aa: CASSIYSGGTDTQYF

v_gene: TRBV6-6
d_gene: -
abundance: few
j_gene: TRBJ1-6
CDR3nt: TGTGCCAGCAGTCCTACTAGTACCCAAAGCTCCTATAATTCACCCCTCCACTTT
CDR3aa: CASSPTSTQSSYNSPLHF

v_gene: TRBV11-3
d_gene: TRBD1
abundance: -
j_gene: TRBJ1-2
CDR3nt: TGTGCCAGCAGCTCTAGACCGGGACAGGGATGGGGCGACTATGGCTACACCTTC
CDR3aa: CASSSRPGQGWGDYGYTF

v_gene: TRBV12-3/TRBV12-4
d_gene: -
abundance: once
j_gene: TRBJ1-4
CDR3nt: TGTGCCAGCAGTCCCGACTTGGGAAAACTGTTTTTT
CDR3aa: CASSPDLGKLFF

v_gene: TRBV6-6
d_gene: -
abundance: -
j_gene: TRBJ1-4
CDR3nt: TGTGCCAGCAGTCGTTGGGCGAAGAAAGTGGCAACTAATGAAAAACTGTTTTTT
CDR3aa: CASSRWAKKVATNEKLFF

v_gene: TRBV9
d_gene: TRBD1
abundance: -
j_gene: TRBJ2-7
CDR3nt: TGTGCCAGCAGCGTAGGACAGGGAGAATCCTACGAGCAGTACTTC
CDR3aa: CASSVGQGESYEQYF

v_gene: TRBV3-1/TRBV3-2
d_gene: -
abundance: -
j_gene: TRBJ2-1
CDR3nt: TGTGCCAGCAGCCGGAGCGACAGGAATAATGAGCAGTTCTTC
CDR3aa: CASSRSDRNNEQFF

v_gene: TRBV3-1/TRBV3-2
d_gene: -
abundance: few
j_gene: TRBJ2-3
CDR3nt: TGTGCCAGCAGCCAATCGGCGGGGGCCCGCACAGATACGCAGTATTTT
CDR3aa: CASSQSAGARTDTQYF

v_gene: TRBV9
d_gene: -
abundance: -
j_gene: TRBJ2-3
CDR3nt: TGTGCCAGCAGCGTAAGTCCGGATTTAGCTAGCACAGATACGCAGTATTTT
CDR3aa: CASSVSPDLASTDTQYF

v_gene: TRBV5-1
d_gene: -
abundance: -
j_gene: TRBJ1-6
CDR3nt: TGCGCCAGCAGCTTCGGGAGAGGGCCGAGTAATTCACCCCTCCACTTT
CDR3aa: CASSFGRGPSNSPLHF